What follows is one T cell receptor (beta chain) and its context. The target of this receptor is not known. One base away there is no much larger clone; base qualities are not given. Via the germline V gene (reference sequence), CDR1 is SEHNR and CDR2 FQNEAQ. The CDR3 spans 15 residues, from the cysteine through the phenylalanine. The read is trimmed to its CDR3 DNA, 45 bases read in frame from base 1. V is trimmed back by 4 bases and J by 4 bases, and the junction contains 4 bases that no gene match accounts for. This specimen comes from a study of T cell changes during pregnancy in multiple sclerosis (dated by TCRdb to between 2017 and 2020). Some background on the complete study: Changes in the T cell repertoire over the course of pregnancy were examined in this study in women with multiple sclerosis.

Libraries were constructed by the immunoSEQ multiplex PCR assay. TCRdb took this table from immuneACCESS and kept in-frame rearrangements with V and J called. Such tables lack part of the clones; where checked against another copy, unresolved V genes explain under half of the gap, and the rest is unexplained. For this sample the table gives around 70,000 clones, of which less than 95% were detected only once. The ten largest clones represent 0.58% of the sample. The source was peripheral blood, collected in the third trimester of pregnancy. The receptor was derived from a female donor with multiple sclerosis, enrolled in a pregnancy study. In this chain, TRBV7-9 is recombined with TRBJ1-4, and TRBD1 aligns with 9 junction nucleotides. The bases read TGTGCCAGCAGCTCGGGACAGGGCCTTAATGAAAAACTGTTTTTT. Its translation is CASSSGQGLNEKLFF. Reference TRBV7-9 and TRBJ1-4 proteins supply the regions before and after the CDR3; the full variable domain is: DTGVSQNPRHKITKRGQNVTFRCDPISEHNRLYWYRQTLGQGPEFLTYFQNEAQLEKSRLLSDRFSAERPKGSFSTLEIQRTEQGDSAMYLCASSSGQGLNEKLFFGSGTQLSVL.